The next 32 T cell receptor beta chains were all read from a single sample in a study of human T cells and chemical hapten exposure. TCRdb itself ran the RACE reads through MiXCR, one entry per CDR3 protein. This table holds approximately 400,000 distinct CDR3 sequences, more than 4.5% found once. Described time point: patch test 1, 2 weeks after DPC sensitization. Treatment reported: therapeutic diphenylcyclopropenone sensitization with weekly scalp DPC. This specimen consisted of whole blood, obtained in connection with sensitization to the hapten diphenylcyclopropenone (DPC). Source of these receptors: a woman aged 45-60 years with alopecia areata. Some clones in this sample may be carry-over from other donors' samples.

This chain uses TRBV2 with TRBJ2-3; tentatively, D is TRBD1 (6 bases). The CDR3 is 13 amino acids. The V and J ends lost 5 bases and 9 bases respectively, with 15 bases between them. Germline-derived CDR1 and CDR2 are SNHLY and FYNNEI. CDR3 DNA sequence: TGTGCCAGCAGTCGGGACATCATCAGCACGCAGTATTTT. Its translation is CASSRDIISTQYF.

V usage is TRBV6-6 and J usage is TRBJ2-3, with D possibly being TRBD2 (6 bases). V gave up 2 bases and J gave up 1 base, with 10 bases separating them. In germline, CDR1 is MNHNY, CDR2 SVGAGI (reference sequence). CDR3 length equals 15 residues. The DNA of the CDR3 is TGTGCCAGCAGTTACGGGGGGATCGGCACAGATACGCAGTATTTT. This sequence encodes CASSYGGIGTDTQYF.

This clonotype occurred many times. The chain uses TRBV20-1 and TRBJ2-3; TRBD2 aligns across 7 bases. The V segment lost 7 bases and the J segment 8 bases; nucleotides outside the gene matches: 12. The CDR3 runs to 13 residues. Germline V lookup: CDR1 DFQATT, CDR2 SNEGSKA (reference sequence). The CDR3: CSVPRMGEGTQYF. For the CDR3, the DNA is TGCAGTGTCCCGCGAATGGGGGAGGGTACGCAGTATTTT.

This clonotype was counted only a few times. This chain connects TRBV20-1 to TRBJ2-1, with 8 bases identical to TRBD2. The CDR3 extends over 13 amino acids. Looked up from germline, CDR1 is DFQATT and CDR2 is SNEGSKA (reference sequence). Trimming took 5 bases from V and 9 from J; bases not matched to a gene: 9. The DNA for the CDR3 is TGCAGTGCTTTTGAGCGGGAGAAGCGTGAGCAGTTCTTC. It translates to CSAFEREKREQFF.

This clonotype appeared many times. J is TRBJ2-3 and V is TRBV9; 8 positions match TRBD1. V lost 2 bases to trimming and J lost 4 bases; unmatched junction nucleotides: 9. Per the germline V gene, CDR1 is SGDLS and CDR2 is YYNGEE. The CDR3 loop spans 16 amino acids. The CDR3 nucleotides read TGTGCCAGCAGCGTTCTTCCGACAGGGGAATCAGATACGCAGTATTTT. Translated: CASSVLPTGESDTQYF.

This clonotype was seen ten or more times. V usage is TRBV20-1 and J usage is TRBJ1-1, with D unresolved. CDR1 is DFQATT, CDR2 SNEGSKA, per germline (reference sequence). The CDR3 covers 9 residues. Trimming stripped 2 bases from V and 6 bases from J, with 1 base between. CDR3 protein: CSARSEAFF. CDR3 in DNA: TGCAGTGCTAGATCTGAAGCTTTCTTT.

Only a few counts were recorded for this clonotype. The rearrangement joins TRBV11-2 to TRBJ2-1, with 10 bases matching TRBD2. The CDR3 consists of 16 residues. V lost 1 base to trimming and J lost 10 bases; unmatched junction nucleotides: 10. The germline V gene has CDR1 SGHAT and CDR2 FQNNGV. The CDR3: CASSLVLQREGPEQFF. CDR3 coding DNA: TGTGCCAGCAGCTTAGTTCTCCAGCGGGAGGGCCCCGAGCAGTTCTTC. Full variable domain (outside the CDR3, taken from reference TRBV11-2 and TRBJ2-1): EAGVAQSPRYKIIEKRQSVAFWCNPISGHATLYWYQQILGQGPKLLIQFQNNGVVDDSQLPKDRFSAERLKGVDSTLKIQPAKLEDSAVYLCASSLVLQREGPEQFFGPGTRLTVL.

The rearrangement joins TRBV9 to TRBJ1-4; D is possibly TRBD1 (6 bases). CDR1 is SGDLS and CDR2 is YYNGEE in the germline V gene. Trimming took off 0 bases at V and 10 bases at J, with 13 bases between the two ends. The CDR3 covers 14 residues. CDR3 nucleotide sequence: TGTGCCAGCAGCGTAGAGGGGGAGGGAGGAAAACTGTTTTTT. Protein: CASSVEGEGGKLFF.

This clonotype was counted once. This sequence may be a read error, since a much larger clone differs from it by one base. The chain joins TRBV12-3 or TRBV12-4 to TRBJ1-5, with D unresolved. The CDR3 totals 15 residues. CDR3 protein: CASSFDNAGNQPHHF. In DNA form, the CDR3 reads TGTGCCAGCAGTTTTGACAATGCGGGCAATCAGCCCCATCATTTT.

This clonotype was detected ten times or more. The V call is TRBV13, the J call TRBJ2-5, with 8 bases matching TRBD2. The CDR3 runs 16 residues. CDR1 and CDR2 from the germline V gene are PRHDT and FYEKMQ (reference sequence). Trimming cost V 5 bases and J 7 bases; bases outside gene matches: 15. CDR3 residues: CASSPRSGGSRRTQYF. The DNA for the CDR3 is TGTGCCAGCAGCCCCCGAAGCGGGGGCTCTCGGAGGACCCAGTACTTC.

This clonotype was seen many times. J is TRBJ1-6 and V is TRBV9; 9 bases fit TRBD1. V lost 4 bases to trimming and J lost 10 bases; unmatched junction nucleotides: 6. CDR1 is SGDLS, CDR2 YYNGEE, per germline. The CDR3 runs to 14 residues. The CDR3 spells CASSPPTGGSPLHF. The CDR3 coding sequence is TGTGCCAGCAGCCCACCGACAGGGGGATCACCCCTCCACTTT.

Ten or more counts support this clonotype. The chain couples TRBV3-1 to TRBJ2-6, with D possibly matching TRBD2 (5 bases). The CDR3 is 16 amino acids. Trimming took off 4 bases at V and 1 base at J, with 11 bases between the two ends. From germline, CDR1 is LGHDT and CDR2 YNNKEL (reference sequence). CDR3 in amino acids: CASSPVPGSGANVLTF. The CDR3 DNA follows: TGTGCCAGCAGCCCTGTTCCGGGGTCTGGGGCCAACGTCCTGACTTTC.

The chain links TRBV19 to TRBJ1-1, with a possible D match to TRBD1 (6 bases). Germline CDR1 reads LNHDA; CDR2 reads SQIVND (reference sequence). The V end lost 3 bases, the J end lost 6 bases, and 8 bases lay between the germline ends. This CDR3 is 12 amino acids long. The CDR3 is CASSIPGAEAFF. CDR3 DNA: TGTGCCAGTAGTATCCCAGGGGCTGAAGCTTTCTTT. Filled out from reference TRBV19 and TRBJ1-1, the complete variable domain reads DGGITQSPKYLFRKEGQNVTLSCEQNLNHDAMYWYRQDPGQGLRLIYYSQIVNDFQKGDIAEGYSVSREKKESFPLTVTSAQKNPTAFYLCASSIPGAEAFFGQGTRLTVV.

The V call is TRBV9, the J call TRBJ2-2, with D perhaps matching TRBD1 (6 bases). V lost 3 bases, J lost 4 bases, and 13 bases lay in between. The CDR3 is made up of 15 amino acids. The germline CDR1 and CDR2 sequences are SGDLS and YYNGEE. CDR3 protein: CASSADPRGTGELFF. CDR3 DNA: TGTGCCAGCAGCGCGGACCCCAGGGGCACCGGGGAGCTGTTTTTT. Full variable domain (remainder filled in from reference TRBV9 and TRBJ2-2): DSGVTQTPKHLITATGQRVTLRCSPRSGDLSVYWYQQSLDQGLQFLIQYYNGEERAKGNILERFSAQQFPDLHSELNLSSLELGDSALYFCASSADPRGTGELFFGEGSRLTVL.

This sequence joins TRBV5-1 and TRBJ2-3; D call uncertain. CDR1 SGHRS and CDR2 YFSETQ come from the germline V gene. The CDR3 consists of 15 residues. V lost 0 bases to trimming and J lost 1 base, with 9 bases between them. CDR3 residues: CASSLEEPRTDTQYF. The CDR3 DNA is TGCGCCAGCAGCTTGGAGGAACCGCGCACAGATACGCAGTATTTT.

This clonotype has at least ten counts. The CDR3 reads CSVTEGLKRRADTQYF. The CDR3 DNA follows: TGCAGCGTTACCGAAGGGTTAAAGAGGAGGGCAGATACGCAGTATTTT. The chain is built from TRBV29-1 and TRBJ2-3; D might be TRBD2 (6 bases). V lost 5 bases and J 4 bases, leaving 22 bases between the germline ends. CDR3 length equals 16 residues. CDR1 and CDR2 from the germline V gene are SQVTM and ANQGSEA.

This clonotype was recorded at least ten times. This chain uses TRBV29-1 with TRBJ1-1; 7 nucleotides match TRBD1. The length of the CDR3 is 13 residues. The V gene's germline CDR1 is SQVTM and CDR2 ANQGSEA. The ends lost 6 bases at V and 4 bases at J; junction bases unmatched: 8. CDR3 coding DNA: TGCAGCGTCCGGACAGGAGCGAGCACTGAAGCTTTCTTT. Its protein product is CSVRTGASTEAFF. Drawing the rest from reference TRBV29-1 and TRBJ1-1, the complete variable domain is SAVISQKPSRDICQRGTSLTIQCQVDSQVTMMFWYRQQPGQSLTLIATANQGSEATYESGFVIDKFPISRPNLTFSTLTVSNMSPEDSSIYLCSVRTGASTEAFFGQGTRLTVV.

This chain uses TRBV5-4 with TRBJ2-3; possibly TRBD2 for D (6 bases). The V end lost 1 base, the J end lost 3 bases, and 9 bases lay between the germline ends. Germline lookup yields CDR1 SGHNT and CDR2 YYREEE (reference sequence). This CDR3 has 14 residues. As DNA, the CDR3 is TGTGCCAGCAGCTTGAACGGGAGAACAGATACGCAGTATTTT. This gives the protein CASSLNGRTDTQYF.

This clonotype has just a few counts. V gene TRBV5-4 combines with J gene TRBJ1-2; maybe TRBD1 (5 bases). The V gene lost 4 bases and the J gene lost 2 bases, with 9 bases spanning the gap. The CDR3 consists of 13 residues. CDR1 SGHNT and CDR2 YYREEE come from the germline V gene (reference sequence). The CDR3 protein is CASSTGSNYGYTF. CDR3 nucleotides: TGTGCCAGCAGCACAGGATCGAACTATGGCTACACCTTC.

This clonotype was recorded many times. The chain has TRBV6-2 or TRBV6-3 and TRBJ1-2, with 7 nucleotides matching TRBD1. This CDR3 comprises 20 residues. V dropped 2 bases and J dropped 0; count of bases not matched to a gene: 18. Germline CDR1 MNHEY, CDR2 SVGEGT. CDR3 coding DNA: TGTGCCAGCAGTTACCCTACTACACGGACAGGATCCATACCTAACTATGGCTACACCTTC. Translated, it gives CASSYPTTRTGSIPNYGYTF.

The J gene is TRBJ2-7, the V gene TRBV10-3; possibly TRBD1 for D (5 bases). The CDR3 loop spans 16 amino acids. V was clipped by 4 bases and J by 6 bases, with 22 bases between them. Germline V gene lookup returns CDR1 ENHRY and CDR2 SYGVKD. CDR3 nucleotides: TGTGCCATCAGTGCCCCAGGGCAGGTACTAAGGGGCGAGCAGTACTTC. As protein: CAISAPGQVLRGEQYF.

This clonotype was observed a handful of times. The V gene is TRBV28, the J gene TRBJ2-5; TRBD1 matches 9 bases. CDR1 is MDHEN, CDR2 SYDVKM, per germline. Germline trimming cut 5 bases from V and 4 bases from J; bases unmatched to any gene: 8. This CDR3 comprises 15 residues. Here the CDR3 reads CASSATGGRGETQYF. CDR3 coding DNA: TGTGCCAGCAGTGCCACAGGGGGCAGGGGAGAGACCCAGTACTTC.

The chain joins TRBV27 to TRBJ2-7, with D tentatively TRBD1 (6 bases). The germline V gene encodes CDR1 MNHEY and CDR2 SMNVEV (reference sequence). With 2 bases removed from V and 7 bases from J, the gap between germline ends came to 9 bases. CDR3 length equals 12 residues. The DNA for the CDR3 is TGTGCCAGCAGTTTAACAGGGCAGGAGCAGTACTTC. As protein: CASSLTGQEQYF.

At least ten counts were recorded for this clonotype. The CDR3 is CASSLQGYEQFF. In DNA, the CDR3 is TGTGCCAGCAGTTTACAGGGCTATGAGCAGTTCTTC. The rearrangement uses TRBV12-3 or TRBV12-4 and TRBJ2-1; TRBD1 might be the D (5 bases). CDR3 length: 12 amino acids. With 2 bases removed from V and 8 bases from J, the gap between germline ends came to 7 bases.

This clonotype was found many times. The chain links TRBV7-9 to TRBJ1-5; D not resolved. Deletions cut 1 base from V and 2 bases from J, with 9 bases between. Germline lookup yields CDR1 SEHNR and CDR2 FQNEAQ (reference sequence). The CDR3 totals 15 residues. The CDR3 nucleotides read TGTGCCAGCAGCTTAGACGAGGATGGCAATCAGCCCCAGCATTTT. This encodes CASSLDEDGNQPQHF.

The table lists this clonotype with a few counts. The gene calls are TRBV7-9 and TRBJ2-1, with 9 bases fitting TRBD2. The length of the CDR3 is 15 residues. V shed 8 bases, J shed 8 bases, and the junction held 13 bases outside the gene matches. CDR1 and CDR2 from the germline V gene are SEHNR and FQNEAQ (reference sequence). The chain's CDR3 is CASPRPGLAGHEQFF. CDR3 sequence (DNA): TGTGCCAGCCCTAGACCGGGACTAGCAGGTCATGAGCAGTTCTTC.

This clonotype was detected only a few times. This chain uses TRBV20-1 with TRBJ2-4; 12 bases match TRBD2. J was trimmed by 7 bases and V by 6 bases; bases with no gene match: 7. CDR1 is DFQATT, CDR2 SNEGSKA, per germline (reference sequence). This CDR3 region has 14 residues. For the CDR3, the DNA is TGCAGTGCGCTACTAGCGGGAGGTGTTAACATTCAGTACTTC. It is translated as CSALLAGGVNIQYF.

This clonotype occurred many times. The V call is TRBV5-1, the J call TRBJ1-1; maybe TRBD1 (6 bases). CDR1 is SGHRS, CDR2 YFSETQ, per germline. The CDR3 loop spans 18 amino acids. Trimming took off 3 bases at V and 1 base at J, with 22 bases between the two ends. CDR3 sequence reads: CASSSKGVAAHPNTEAFF. The DNA of the CDR3 is TGCGCCAGCAGCTCGAAGGGGGTCGCCGCCCATCCGAACACTGAAGCTTTCTTT.

This clonotype was found many times. The chain links TRBV11-2 to TRBJ2-3, with a weak D call TRBD2 (6 bases). V was trimmed by 5 bases and J by 0 bases, leaving 12 bases between them. Looked up from germline, CDR1 is SGHAT and CDR2 is FQNNGV. The CDR3 runs to 15 residues. The CDR3 protein is CASSPGDFSTDTQYF. The DNA for the CDR3 is TGTGCCAGCAGCCCGGGGGACTTTAGCACAGATACGCAGTATTTT.

In its sample, this clonotype was seen a few times. The chain has TRBV6-5 and TRBJ2-7; 10 bases agree with TRBD2. V trimming: 0 bases; J trimming: 4 bases; junction bases outside the gene matches: 3. Germline values: CDR1 MNHEY, CDR2 SVGAGI. The CDR3 runs to 15 residues. In nucleotides, the CDR3 is TGTGCCAGCAGTTACTCCACTAGCGGGGAATACGAGCAGTACTTC. Protein: CASSYSTSGEYEQYF.

This clonotype was counted many times. It is likely a read error, because the conserved phenylalanine at the end of the CDR3 is missing. This chain joins TRBV7-2 and TRBJ1-2; 8 nucleotides line up with TRBD1. The length of the CDR3 is 14 residues. Germline V gene lookup returns CDR1 SGHTA and CDR2 FQGNSA. Losses at the gene ends were 1 base for V and 8 bases for J; bases not matched to a gene: 6. The CDR3 is CASSLDRTGSGYTL. The CDR3 DNA follows: TGTGCCAGCAGCTTAGATAGGACAGGGAGCGGCTACACCTTA.

This clonotype was detected only a few times. This chain connects TRBV12-5 to TRBJ2-3; D gene uncertain. The V end lost 6 bases, the J end lost 1 base, and 5 bases lay between the germline ends. The CDR3 loop spans 12 amino acids. The V gene's germline CDR1 is LGHNT and CDR2 FRNRAP. The CDR3 protein is CASGPGTDTQYF. CDR3 sequence (DNA): TGTGCTAGTGGACCGGGCACAGATACGCAGTATTTT.